This record looks at one T cell receptor (beta chain) sequence and its context. Its antigen is unknown. The input lacks base qualities; no much larger clone sits a single base away. Sequences SNHLY (CDR1) and FYNNEI (CDR2) are obtained from the germline V gene. Trimming leaves V shorter by 6 bases and J shorter by 4 bases, with the junction holding 12 bases beyond the gene matches. The CDR3 contains 17 residues, cysteine and phenylalanine counted. The entry retains the CDR3 DNA only, 51 bases that are in frame from base 1. The data were obtained in a study of blood T cell repertoires in COVID-19 (dated by TCRdb to the early 2020s). In terms of the full investigation: The collaborator samples originated in the United States, Italy and Spain and spanned the acute and convalescent phases of COVID-19. The material from the prospective study consisted of cDNA or gDNA derived from T cells, B-cell-depleted T cells, or PBMCs. Subjects who had been exposed to COVID-19, were actively infected with it, or had recovered from it provided the deeply sampled blood TCRbeta repertoires that made up the dataset. The repertoires were made available in a free public database intended to serve as a resource for research on the immune response to SARS-CoV-2. Samples were obtained from the ongoing ImmuneRACE study (first 160 participants) and from 1,254 subjects provided by 6 global collaborators. Nearly every sample came with metadata listing a de-identified subject ID, COVID-19 status, age in years and sex. HLA class I and class II types, where available, came from metadata supplied by the sample provider rather than from assay-based typing.

Paper-wide results and their limitations: The quantity of clinical and demographic metadata differed by source and by participant and was supplied without curation.

The immunoSEQ Assay, a bias-controlled multiplex PCR, was used to amplify TCRbeta CDR3 regions from genomic DNA. Per the source publication's procedure: Within the assay, amplification of reference gene primers was used to estimate how many nucleated cells each sample contained. To quantify the absolute abundance of each unique TCRbeta CDR3 rearrangement, sequence reads were collapsed and filtered. For each sample, productive Simpson clonality was calculated by taking the square root of Simpson's diversity index across productive rearrangements. The immuneACCESS repertoire file appears here via TCRdb, limited to in-frame rearrangements. These files lack a portion of the clones; in checked studies, under half of the deficit traces to unresolved V genes, and the cause of the others is not known. Clonal size and the V and J genes are those of that table, whereas D and trimming came from the DNA. The sample data list 200,000 to 300,000 clones, and about 90% of these were observed just once. The ten most abundant clones make up more than 2.5% of the sample.

Another Seattle source contributed samples from volunteer blood donors who had recovered from COVID-19. Whole blood was collected in K2EDTA tubes by collaborating institutions according to the institutions' own protocols. For TCRbeta analysis, collaborator samples were shipped as frozen whole blood, as isolated PBMCs, or as DNA extracted from either sample type. The source material was peripheral blood. This TCR came from a woman in her 30s who had recovered from COVID-19. The chain employs TRBV2 and TRBJ2-2, with TRBD1 matching 9 junction bases. The CDR3 protein is CASRPTGRDRATGELFF. Here is the DNA: TGTGCCAGCAGACCGACGGGTAGGGACAGGGCCACCGGGGAGCTGTTTTTT.